This T cell receptor beta chain was captured by sequencing in a study of beta chain features in type 1 diabetes (dated by TCRdb to the late 2010s). Regarding the research as a whole: No differences in mean age, gender distribution, total cell number or subset yield were found between patients and healthy donors. Whereas all 30 or so donors provided naive and central memory subsets, regulatory and stem cell-like memory subsets were isolated from just 8 patients and about 8 healthy donors. The study compared TCRB repertoires of sorted circulating CD4+ T cell subsets between recently diagnosed type 1 diabetes patients and matched healthy donors. A total of roughly 110 million sorted cells were examined across all samples, and the number of cells per subset was strongly correlated with RNA yield.

All of the isolated RNA was reverse transcribed with the High Capacity cDNA Reverse Transcription Kit, so expressed TCRB transcripts were sequenced. Deep immunoSEQ sequencing was applied to naive, central memory and regulatory T cell samples, giving an average of roughly 3.5 million total reads per sample. Sorted cells were lysed in RLT buffer and RNA was extracted with DNase-treated RNeasy Micro or Mini kits, depending on cell number. To prevent cross-contamination, every cell subset was processed on its own, while patient and healthy donor samples were processed together. The immunoSEQ multiplex PCR was used to amplify TCRB sequences from cDNA, yielding 87-bp fragments that span the CDR3 region. Amplicons were sequenced on the Illumina HiSeq platform. In the source study's methods: PCR bias was computationally corrected using synthetic template baselines, reads within Hamming distance 2 were collapsed, and singletons that could not be merged were discarded. Reads were aligned against IMGT so that V, D and J genes, CDR3 length and insertions or deletions at six rearrangement sites could be assigned. Clonotype counts were normalized to sorted cell number within each subset before computing true diversity and Gini coefficients with the tcR R package. The overlap coefficient, calculated on TCRB nucleotide sequences, was used to quantify repertoire sharing. Not all clones reach the TCRdb copy of this immuneACCESS table, which keeps in-frame sequences only. Checked studies attribute under half of the gap to unresolved V genes and leave the rest unexplained. V, J and clone size are taken as reported in that table, and D and trimming were inferred from the DNA itself. In all, the sample holds 150,000 to 200,000 clones, and roughly 9% of those were seen once. The biggest ten clones account for 0.7% of the sample.

Paper-wide results and their limitations: PCR may preferentially amplify shorter templates, but because patient and control samples were amplified and corrected together, any resulting skew would affect both groups equally. Type 1 diabetes patients showed a moderate but significant shortening of TCRB CDR3 length in all four CD4+ subsets. Naive, central memory and regulatory TCRB repertoires appeared to be more alike among patients than among healthy donors. Because the HLA sub-analyses included only small numbers of individuals, any influence of HLA type on TCRB rearrangement was left unresolved. At VDJ recombination sites, type 1 diabetes patients had fewer insertions and more deleted nucleotides, which implies abnormalities in thymic rearrangement. Because cDNA was sequenced instead of genomic DNA, activated cells with high expression could be over-represented, although the groups did not differ in activation or CD3 levels.

Each donor gave one peripheral blood draw, about 110 mL on average, collected into heparinised tubes. A BD FACSAria II and a panel including CD45RO, CCR7, CD25, CD127, CD95 and CD27 were used to sort naive, central memory, regulatory and stem cell-like memory CD4+ T cells. All sorted populations exceeded 98% purity. Right away, PBMCs were isolated by Lymphoprep density gradient centrifugation and were stained directly, with no culture step. So that batch effects would be minimized, each experiment stained and sorted samples in pairs, pairing one healthy donor with one patient. A remark on this clone: Its binding antigen is unknown. Base qualities are not at hand, and no much larger clone is one base apart.

CDR1 and CDR2, per the germline V gene (reference sequence), are LNHDA and SQIVND. The CDR3, cysteine through phenylalanine, is 13 amino acids long. Only the CDR3 portion is preserved as DNA: 39 bases, with reading frame beginning at the first base. V loses 10 bases at its end and J loses 8 bases; junction bases beyond the gene matches: 9. The sample was central memory CD4+ T cells from blood. The chain is made from TRBV19 and TRBJ2-4; TRBD1 fits 9 bases in the junction. This TCR derives from a woman aged 25-40 years with type 1 diabetes. The base sequence is TGTGCCACTGAGGACAGGGGAGTACACATTCAGTACTTC. Translation gives CATEDRGVHIQYF.